The 22 T cell receptor beta chains presented below share a single source sample, sequenced in a study of molecular identifiers for immune sequencing clone quantification. TCRdb fed the PCR reads into MiXCR, producing one record per CDR3 protein. The data contain under 800,000 distinct CDR3 sequences, 25% of them seen just once; the ten biggest clones take up 0.6% to 0.9%. Sample: naive CD8+ T cells from blood, with Jurkat cell RNA spiked in. The sample's subset: FACS-sorted CD8+CD4-CCR7+CD45RA+ naive T cells. These receptors came from a human donor in good health. Some libraries in this study had Jurkat cell RNA spiked in.

There are many counts of this clonotype. The CDR3 region is CASSYAGQGDEQYF. In nucleotides, the CDR3 is TGCGCCAGCAGCTACGCTGGGCAGGGTGACGAGCAGTACTTC. The rearrangement links TRBV5-1 to TRBJ2-7, with D perhaps TRBD1 (5 bases). Trimming took 3 bases from V and 5 from J, leaving 15 bases between them. In germline, CDR1 is SGHRS, CDR2 YFSETQ. This CDR3 is built from 14 residues.

In this sample, this clonotype turned up many times. The rearrangement links TRBV12-3 or TRBV12-4 to TRBJ2-7; tentative D call: TRBD1 (5 bases). The CDR3 loop spans 15 amino acids. V lost 4 bases and J 0 bases, leaving 13 bases between the germline ends. The DNA for the CDR3 is TGTGCCAGCAGTTCCGCAGGGTTAAACTCCTACGAGCAGTACTTC. Protein sequence: CASSSAGLNSYEQYF.

This clonotype has more than one count but fewer than ten. The chain recombines TRBV12-5 with TRBJ2-7; TRBD1 aligns across 7 bases. V dropped 6 bases and J dropped 7; count of bases not matched to a gene: 9. Per germline, CDR1 LGHNT and CDR2 FRNRAP. The length of the CDR3 is 13 residues. Here the CDR3 reads CASGPTGIGEQYF. The DNA for the CDR3 is TGTGCTAGTGGGCCGACAGGGATTGGTGAGCAGTACTTC.

This clonotype showed up many times. The rearrangement uses TRBV14 and TRBJ1-5, with D uncertain. The germline V gene has CDR1 SGHDN and CDR2 FVKESK. V lost 0 bases, J lost 4 bases, and 4 bases lay in between. This CDR3 is built from 13 residues. Written as DNA, the CDR3 is TGTGCCAGCAGCCAAGACGCGAATCAGCCCCAGCATTTT. Translation: CASSQDANQPQHF. Combining the CDR3 with reference TRBV14 and TRBJ1-5 gives the whole variable domain EAGVTQFPSHSVIEKGQTVTLRCDPISGHDNLYWYRRVMGKEIKFLLHFVKESKQDESGMPNNRFLAERTGGTYSTLKVQPAELEDSGVYFCASSQDANQPQHFGDGTRLSIL.

The table lists this clonotype with many counts. The J gene is TRBJ2-7, the V gene TRBV12-3 or TRBV12-4, with 12 bases fitting TRBD1. The CDR3 covers 18 residues. The V gene end was trimmed by 7 bases and the J gene end by 0 bases; junction bases not matched to a gene: 13. In nucleotides, the CDR3 is TGTGCCAGCACATCCGGGACAGGGGGCGTCGGACGCTCCTACGAGCAGTACTTC. Protein: CASTSGTGGVGRSYEQYF.

With respect to this clonotype: Since a much larger clone is just one base distant, this may be a read error. The V and J genes are TRBV13 and TRBJ1-4; D call uncertain. The CDR3 loop spans 15 amino acids. Germline CDR1 reads PRHDT; CDR2 reads FYEKMQ (reference sequence). V was clipped by 2 bases and J by 3 bases, with 10 bases between them. The DNA of the CDR3 is TGTGCCAGCAGCTTACGCCAGCCCGCTAATGAAAAACTGTTTTTT. Translation: CASSLRQPANEKLFF.

This clonotype was counted at least ten times. The gene calls are TRBV5-5 and TRBJ2-7, with 8 nucleotides matching TRBD2. The CDR3 consists of 16 residues. Trimming took 0 bases from V and 3 from J; bases not matched to a gene: 8. Per germline, CDR1 SGHKS and CDR2 YYEKEE (reference sequence). The CDR3 coding sequence is TGTGCCAGCAGCTTGGTCGAGACTAGCGCGAACTACGAGCAGTACTTC. It is translated as CASSLVETSANYEQYF.

A remark on this clonotype: One junction end does not reproduce the germline sequence, and a read error may be involved. This rearrangement joins TRBV6-2 or TRBV6-3 to TRBJ1-2, with TRBD1 identical over 9 bases. CDR3 length equals 15 residues. Germline V gene data show CDR1 as MNHEY and CDR2 as SVGEGT. Written as DNA, the CDR3 is TGTGCCAACAGTTGGCTACAGGGGGCAGGCTATGGCTACACCTTC. Residues: CANSWLQGAGYGYTF.

In its sample, this clonotype was seen a few times. V is TRBV5-6 and J is TRBJ2-5; TRBD1 aligns across 7 bases. This CDR3 is 14 amino acids long. V dropped 1 base and J dropped 2; count of bases not matched to a gene: 2. Germline CDR1 SGHDT, CDR2 YYEEEE. CDR3: CASSLWDRQETQYF. Here the CDR3 DNA reads TGTGCCAGCAGCTTGTGGGACAGACAAGAGACCCAGTACTTC.

This clonotype was recorded at least ten times. The chain uses TRBV4-1 and TRBJ2-1; D is ambiguous. Between the trimmed V and J ends, which lost 6 bases and 12 bases, there was a span of 15 bases. The germline gives CDR1 MGHRA, CDR2 YSYEKL. The CDR3 sequence is 12 residues long. The DNA of the CDR3 is TGCGCCAGCAGAGACAAGACCGACGGGCAGTTCTTC. This gives the protein CASRDKTDGQFF.

In regard to this clonotype: This sequence may be a read error, since a much larger clone differs from it by one base. This sequence joins TRBV19 and TRBJ2-2; 10 nucleotides agree with TRBD1. Trimming took 10 bases from V and 6 from J; bases not matched to a gene: 17. The CDR3 has 17 amino acids. The germline V gene has CDR1 LNHDA and CDR2 SQIVND (reference sequence). The CDR3 loop reads CANKVFHRDRGSGELFF. The CDR3 DNA follows: TGTGCCAACAAAGTCTTCCACCGGGACAGGGGATCCGGGGAGCTGTTTTTT.

DNA for the CDR3: TGTGCCAGCAGTTTCCAGGGGCGAAATGAGCAGTTCTTC. This encodes CASSFQGRNEQFF. V usage is TRBV27 and J usage is TRBJ2-1; D perhaps matches TRBD1 (6 bases). V shed 3 bases and J shed 7 bases, with 10 bases lying between them. Germline V gene lookup returns CDR1 MNHEY and CDR2 SMNVEV (reference sequence). This CDR3 is built from 13 residues.

Note on this clonotype: Mismatch with germline at one junction end may stem from a read error. This chain joins TRBV14 and TRBJ2-1; 15 bases line up with TRBD2. Germline V lookup: CDR1 SGHDN, CDR2 FVKESK. CDR3 length: 19 residues. The CDR3 spells CASSQEGLAGGPPHNGQFF. CDR3 bases: TGTGCCAGCAGCCAAGAGGGACTAGCGGGAGGCCCACCCCACAATGGGCAGTTCTTC.

This clonotype was seen a handful of times. The chain recombines TRBV30 with TRBJ2-1, with D unclear. This CDR3 contains 10 residues. CDR1 is GTSNPN, CDR2 SVGIG, per germline (reference sequence). Trimming took off 4 bases at V and 8 bases at J, with 6 bases between the two ends. CDR3 region: CAWKTDEQFF. The CDR3 DNA is TGTGCCTGGAAAACGGATGAGCAGTTCTTC.

Worth noting for this clonotype: This could be a read error, since a much larger clone is one nucleotide away. The chain links TRBV7-2 to TRBJ1-1; no definite D call. The CDR3 has 16 residues. Germline V gene sequence: CDR1 SGHTA, CDR2 FQGNSA. The chain's CDR3 is CASILFGGIMNTEAFF. As DNA, the CDR3 is TGTGCCAGCATCTTATTCGGAGGAATCATGAACACTGAAGCTTTCTTT.

This clonotype was detected once. A much larger clone lies a single base off, so this may be a read error. V gene TRBV6-5 combines with J gene TRBJ1-1, with 12 bases identical to TRBD1. Germline CDR1 and CDR2: MNHEY and SVGAGI. The CDR3 consists of 16 residues. CDR3 protein: CASTVSGTGGFTGAFF. CDR3 nucleotide sequence: TGTGCCAGCACCGTTTCCGGGACAGGGGGCTTCACTGGAGCTTTCTTT.

CDR3 sequence reads: CAWRGTSEFYEQYF. DNA of the CDR3: TGTGCCTGGAGGGGGACTAGCGAGTTCTACGAGCAGTACTTC. This chain joins TRBV30 and TRBJ2-7; 10 bases agree with TRBD2. CDR3 length: 14 amino acids. V was pared by 3 bases and J by 3 bases, with 5 bases of the junction left unmatched. Germline V CDR1 and CDR2: GTSNPN, SVGIG (reference sequence).

This clonotype turned up a few times. This may come from a read error, since a much larger clone is one base off. DNA of the CDR3: TGCAGTGAGGAGGCAGATACGCAGTATTTT. Encoded protein: CSEEADTQYF. This chain links TRBV20-1 with TRBJ2-3; tentatively, D is TRBD2 (5 bases). Germline V lookup: CDR1 DFQATT, CDR2 SNEGSKA (reference sequence). Trimming stripped 7 bases from V and 4 bases from J, with 6 bases between. The CDR3 is made up of 10 amino acids.

The chain is built from TRBV11-2 and TRBJ1-1, with 7 bases that match TRBD1. This CDR3 is built from 20 residues. Germline trimming cut 0 bases from V and 5 bases from J; bases unmatched to any gene: 21. Germline loops: CDR1 SGHAT, CDR2 FQNNGV. Here the CDR3 DNA reads TGTGCCAGCAGCTTAGACCACGACAGGGTATTCTCTTTAGAGTTTACTGAAGCTTTCTTT. Protein product: CASSLDHDRVFSLEFTEAFF. Full variable domain (remainder filled in from reference TRBV11-2 and TRBJ1-1): EAGVAQSPRYKIIEKRQSVAFWCNPISGHATLYWYQQILGQGPKLLIQFQNNGVVDDSQLPKDRFSAERLKGVDSTLKIQPAKLEDSAVYLCASSLDHDRVFSLEFTEAFFGQGTRLTVV.

The chain couples TRBV7-9 to TRBJ2-4; possible D gene TRBD2, 6 bases. V lost 5 bases and J 2 bases, leaving 22 bases between the germline ends. The CDR3 extends over 18 amino acids. Germline V lookup: CDR1 SEHNR, CDR2 FQNEAQ (reference sequence). The CDR3 nucleotides are TGTGCCAGCAGCCCTACTGGGCGGACGGGAGATCCCAAAAACATTCAGTACTTC. Amino acids: CASSPTGRTGDPKNIQYF.

The chain uses TRBV11-2 and TRBJ2-5; TRBD1 might be the D (5 bases). Germline loops: CDR1 SGHAT, CDR2 FQNNGV. V was shortened by 5 bases and J by 3 bases, with 13 bases between the two germline ends. The CDR3 is 14 amino acids. CDR3 amino acids: CASSAWTREETQYF. The CDR3 nucleotides are TGTGCCAGCAGCGCCTGGACACGGGAAGAGACCCAGTACTTC.

This sequence joins TRBV4-1 and TRBJ2-1; D is perhaps TRBD1 (6 bases). Germline CDR1 is MGHRA and CDR2 is YSYEKL. This CDR3 comprises 16 residues. V lost 0 bases to trimming and J lost 0 bases, with 9 bases between them. The CDR3 sequence: CASSQEGAYSYNEQFF. Here the CDR3 DNA reads TGCGCCAGCAGCCAAGAGGGGGCTTACTCCTACAATGAGCAGTTCTTC.